This record looks at one T cell receptor (beta chain) sequence and its context. The antigen is unknown. The same CDR3 also results from other DNA sequences found in this sample. The ends were cut back, 0 bases at V and 3 bases at J, with 7 bases in the middle. Germline lookup yields CDR1 SGHRS and CDR2 YFSETQ. The CDR3 has 14 residues. This sample stems from a study of shared clonotypes between healthy human individuals. Study observations and caveats: Clonotype sharing across a few donors was observed for around 4.5% of naive CD4 clonotypes.

Assay used: immunoSEQ multiplex PCR; TCRdb lists only in-frame clones, some missing. Of fewer than 400,000 clones listed, approximately 74% are singletons. The TCR sequence derives from a man younger than 45 in good health. The sample consisted of memory CD4+ T cells sorted from blood. Subset noted: CD45RA-negative fraction. This chain links TRBV5-1 with TRBJ2-1; D is undetermined. The CDR3: CASSLGDFYNEQFF. The CDR3 bases are TGCGCCAGCAGCTTGGGAGATTTCTACAATGAGCAGTTCTTC.